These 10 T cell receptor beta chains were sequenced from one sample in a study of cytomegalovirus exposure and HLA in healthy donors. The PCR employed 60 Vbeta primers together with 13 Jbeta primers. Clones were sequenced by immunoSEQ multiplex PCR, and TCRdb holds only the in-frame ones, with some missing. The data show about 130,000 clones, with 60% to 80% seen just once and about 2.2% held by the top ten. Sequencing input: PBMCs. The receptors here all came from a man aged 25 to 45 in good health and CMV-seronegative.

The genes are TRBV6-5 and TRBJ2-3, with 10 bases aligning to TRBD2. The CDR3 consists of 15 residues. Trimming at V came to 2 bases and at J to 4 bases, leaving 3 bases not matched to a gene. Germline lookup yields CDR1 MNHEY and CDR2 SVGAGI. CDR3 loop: CASSYQAGGADTQYF. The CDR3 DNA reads TGTGCCAGCAGTTACCAAGCGGGAGGGGCAGATACGCAGTATTTT.

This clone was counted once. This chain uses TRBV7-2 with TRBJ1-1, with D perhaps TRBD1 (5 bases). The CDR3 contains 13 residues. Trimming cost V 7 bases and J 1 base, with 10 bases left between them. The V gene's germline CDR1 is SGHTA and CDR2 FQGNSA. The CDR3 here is CASMGGGNTEAFF. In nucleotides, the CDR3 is TGTGCCAGCATGGGGGGTGGGAACACTGAAGCTTTCTTT.

The CDR3 is CASSDSWGREAFF. Written as DNA, the CDR3 is TGTGCCAGCAGTGACAGTTGGGGCCGTGAAGCTTTCTTT. The rearrangement links TRBV6-4 to TRBJ1-1, with D perhaps matching TRBD1 (5 bases). The V gene's germline CDR1 is MRHNA and CDR2 SNTAGT. V was clipped by 2 bases and J by 7 bases, with 11 bases between them. The CDR3 is 13 amino acids.

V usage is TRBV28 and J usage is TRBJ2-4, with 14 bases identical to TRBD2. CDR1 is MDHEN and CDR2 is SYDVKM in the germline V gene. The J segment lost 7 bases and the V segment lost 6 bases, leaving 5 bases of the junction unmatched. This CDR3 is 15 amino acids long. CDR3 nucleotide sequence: TGTGCCAGCAGCTACGGACTAGCGGGAGGTAACATTCAGTACTTC. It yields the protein CASSYGLAGGNIQYF. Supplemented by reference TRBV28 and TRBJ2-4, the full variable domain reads DVKVTQSSRYLVKRTGEKVFLECVQDMDHENMFWYRQDPGLGLRLIYFSYDVKMKEKGDIPEGYSVSREKKERFSLILESASTNQTSMYLCASSYGLAGGNIQYFGAGTRLSVL.

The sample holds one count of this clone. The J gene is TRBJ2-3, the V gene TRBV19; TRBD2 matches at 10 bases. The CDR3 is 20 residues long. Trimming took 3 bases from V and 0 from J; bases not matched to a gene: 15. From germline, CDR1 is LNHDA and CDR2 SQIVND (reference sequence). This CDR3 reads CASSIQSSGLASSSTDTQYF. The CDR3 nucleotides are TGTGCCAGTAGTATTCAGAGTTCGGGACTAGCGTCTAGTAGCACAGATACGCAGTATTTT.

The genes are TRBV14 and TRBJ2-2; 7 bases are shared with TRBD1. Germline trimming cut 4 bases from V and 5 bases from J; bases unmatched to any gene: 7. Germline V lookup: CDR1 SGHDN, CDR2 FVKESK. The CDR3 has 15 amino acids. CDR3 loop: CASSPRPGQTGELFF. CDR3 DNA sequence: TGTGCCAGCAGCCCTCGGCCGGGACAGACCGGGGAGCTGTTTTTT. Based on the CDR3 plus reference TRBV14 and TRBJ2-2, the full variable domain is EAGVTQFPSHSVIEKGQTVTLRCDPISGHDNLYWYRRVMGKEIKFLLHFVKESKQDESGMPNNRFLAERTGGTYSTLKVQPAELEDSGVYFCASSPRPGQTGELFFGEGSRLTVL.

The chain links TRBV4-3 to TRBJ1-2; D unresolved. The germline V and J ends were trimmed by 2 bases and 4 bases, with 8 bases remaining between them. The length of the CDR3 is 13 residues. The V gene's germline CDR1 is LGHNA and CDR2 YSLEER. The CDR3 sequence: CASSQNTGYGYTF. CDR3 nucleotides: TGCGCCAGCAGCCAAAATACCGGCTATGGCTACACCTTC.

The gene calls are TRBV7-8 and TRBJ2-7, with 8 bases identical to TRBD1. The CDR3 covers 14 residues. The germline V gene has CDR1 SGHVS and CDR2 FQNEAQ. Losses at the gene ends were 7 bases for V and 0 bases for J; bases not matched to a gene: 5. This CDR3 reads CASIPGQASYEQYF. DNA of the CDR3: TGTGCCAGCATCCCGGGACAGGCCTCCTACGAGCAGTACTTC.

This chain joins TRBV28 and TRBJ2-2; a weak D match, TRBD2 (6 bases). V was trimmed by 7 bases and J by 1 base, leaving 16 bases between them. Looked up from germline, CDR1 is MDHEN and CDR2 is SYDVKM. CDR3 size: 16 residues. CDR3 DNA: TGTGCCAGCACCGACCCCAGGCGGGAGAACACCGGGGAGCTGTTTTTT. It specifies CASTDPRRENTGELFF. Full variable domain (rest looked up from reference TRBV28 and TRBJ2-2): DVKVTQSSRYLVKRTGEKVFLECVQDMDHENMFWYRQDPGLGLRLIYFSYDVKMKEKGDIPEGYSVSREKKERFSLILESASTNQTSMYLCASTDPRRENTGELFFGEGSRLTVL.

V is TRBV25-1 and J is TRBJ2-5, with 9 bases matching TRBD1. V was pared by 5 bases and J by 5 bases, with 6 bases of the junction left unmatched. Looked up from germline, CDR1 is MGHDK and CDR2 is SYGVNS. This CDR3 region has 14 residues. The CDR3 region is CASSKQGAWETQYF. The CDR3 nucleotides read TGTGCCAGCAGTAAACAGGGGGCGTGGGAGACCCAGTACTTC.